The entry that follows covers one T cell receptor beta chain sequence. Its recognized antigen is unknown. The sample holds no much larger clone one base away, and base qualities are not on file. The data originate from a study of T cell responses to AZD1222 COVID-19 vaccine (dated by TCRdb to about 2021). About the full investigation: AZD1222 recipients with second doses at about 4 weeks or about 12 weeks were pooled, because spike-specific TCR depth and breadth did not differ between schedules. Trial participants were enrolled into age subgroups of 18-55, 56-69 and 70-plus years, which contained about 150, 28 and 57 TCR-sequenced participants, respectively. A total of 230 or so trial participants underwent TCR sequencing, of whom 200 to 220 received two doses of AZD1222 and some 25 received two doses of the MenACWY control vaccine.

Based on the germline V gene, the CDR1 and CDR2 sequences are MGHRA and YSYEKL. The CDR3 numbers 15 residues from cysteine through phenylalanine. The only DNA kept is the CDR3, 45 bases in frame from the first base. V drops 0 bases and J drops 2 bases, leaving 8 bases in between. Overall study results and their limits: The vaccine-associated CD4 TCRs covered the entire spike protein, and the dominant responses fell in regions 160-218 and 743-854. Because no day 14 peak-response samples were available, repertoires were characterized only after the peak T cell response. Conclusions about previously exposed vaccinees are limited, since just six or seven AZD1222 recipients were seropositive for SARS-CoV-2 at baseline. Epitopes outside the regions mutated in the B.1.351 and B.1.1.7 variants were reportedly recognized by nearly half of the unique spike-specific TCRs. Most participants were white British and females outnumbered males, and the authors suggested that clonal diversity may have been underestimated. The 56-69-year group was small, and its depth increase did not reach significance, likely because of low power. After two AZD1222 doses, spike-specific TCR breadth and depth were significantly higher than at day 0 and than in MenACWY recipients.

The label giving this sample's time point can be read as: baseline before first vaccination. Samples from vaccinated people were obtained from the UK trials COV001 and COV002, which included a single-blind randomized controlled phase 2/3 trial of AZD1222 (ChAdOx1 nCoV-19) in healthy adults. Trial participant PBMC samples were collected at day 0 and day 28 after the second dose for TCRbeta chain sequencing. The CDR3 regions of human TCRbeta chains were analyzed by immunosequencing. Per the authors' processing: TCRs in the repertoires were compared against a reference library of SARS-CoV-2-specific TCRs that had been generated with the MIRA antigen-specificity platform. Breadth meant the fraction of unique TCRs that were SARS-CoV-2-associated, whereas depth meant the fraction of total T cells that were SARS-CoV-2-associated. Each spike-specific TCR was assigned to its reactive spike region and to a CD4 or CD8 class using the MIRA data. Log10-transformed breadth and depth values were compared by one-way ANOVA with Sidak's multiple comparisons tests. The table was pulled from immuneACCESS by TCRdb, which kept in-frame rearrangements only. Such tables lose some clones; where checked, under half of the loss comes from unresolved V genes, and the rest has no known cause. V and J calls and clone size are copied from that table; D and trimming were computed from the DNA. The sample data list about 140,000 clones, and more than 80% of these were observed just once. The top ten clonotypes cover about 1.5% of the sample.

The receptor chain draws on TRBV4-1 and TRBJ1-5; the D gene assignment is ambiguous. The receptor comes from an adult in good health. Sequenced here: peripheral blood, sampled on day 0 of AZD1222 vaccination. In nucleotide form, the sequence is TGCGCCAGCAGCCAAGAAGGGTCGGGCAATCAGCCCCAGCATTTT. It encodes CASSQEGSGNQPQHF.